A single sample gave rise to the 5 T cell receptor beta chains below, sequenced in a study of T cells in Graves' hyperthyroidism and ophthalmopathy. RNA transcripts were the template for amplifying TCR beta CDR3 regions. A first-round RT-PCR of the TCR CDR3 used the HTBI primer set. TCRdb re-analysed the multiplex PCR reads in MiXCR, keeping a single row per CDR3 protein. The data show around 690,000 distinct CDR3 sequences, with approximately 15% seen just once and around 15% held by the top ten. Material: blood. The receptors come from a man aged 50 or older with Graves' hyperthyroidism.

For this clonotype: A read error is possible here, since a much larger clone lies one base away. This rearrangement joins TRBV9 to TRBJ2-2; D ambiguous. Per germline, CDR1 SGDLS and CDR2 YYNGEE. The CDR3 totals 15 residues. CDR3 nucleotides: TGTACCAGCAGTTTTGGAAGGATGAACACCGGGGAGCTGTTTTTT. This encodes CTSSFGRMNTGELFF.

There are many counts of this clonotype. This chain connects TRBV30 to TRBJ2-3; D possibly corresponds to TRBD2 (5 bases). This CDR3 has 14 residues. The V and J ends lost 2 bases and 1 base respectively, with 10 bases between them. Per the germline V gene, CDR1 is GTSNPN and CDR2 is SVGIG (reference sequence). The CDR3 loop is CAWSPRVRTDTQYF. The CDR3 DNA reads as TGTGCCTGGAGTCCGCGGGTACGCACAGATACGCAGTATTTT.

CDR3 nucleotide sequence: TGTGCCAGCAAGGGGACAGGCCTCTATAATTCACCCCTCCACTTT. Its protein product is CASKGTGLYNSPLHF. The chain links TRBV6-1 to TRBJ1-6; 8 nucleotides agree with TRBD1. The CDR3 loop spans 15 amino acids. Germline CDR1 MNHNS, CDR2 SASEGT. V was clipped by 7 bases and J by 3 bases; unmatched bases: 5.

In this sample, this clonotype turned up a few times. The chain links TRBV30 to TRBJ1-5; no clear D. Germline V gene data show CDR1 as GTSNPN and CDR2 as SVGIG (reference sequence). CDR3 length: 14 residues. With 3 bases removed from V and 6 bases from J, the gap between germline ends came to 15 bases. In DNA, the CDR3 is TGTGCCTGGAGGGGTCATAGGGAAGCTCAGCCCCAGCATTTT. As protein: CAWRGHREAQPQHF.

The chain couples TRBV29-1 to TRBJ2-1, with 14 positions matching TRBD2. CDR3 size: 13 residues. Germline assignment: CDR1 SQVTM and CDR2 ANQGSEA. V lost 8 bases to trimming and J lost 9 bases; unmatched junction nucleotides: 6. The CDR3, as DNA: TGCAGCTTGACTAGCGGGAGGGTCGGTGAGCAGTTCTTC. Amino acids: CSLTSGRVGEQFF.